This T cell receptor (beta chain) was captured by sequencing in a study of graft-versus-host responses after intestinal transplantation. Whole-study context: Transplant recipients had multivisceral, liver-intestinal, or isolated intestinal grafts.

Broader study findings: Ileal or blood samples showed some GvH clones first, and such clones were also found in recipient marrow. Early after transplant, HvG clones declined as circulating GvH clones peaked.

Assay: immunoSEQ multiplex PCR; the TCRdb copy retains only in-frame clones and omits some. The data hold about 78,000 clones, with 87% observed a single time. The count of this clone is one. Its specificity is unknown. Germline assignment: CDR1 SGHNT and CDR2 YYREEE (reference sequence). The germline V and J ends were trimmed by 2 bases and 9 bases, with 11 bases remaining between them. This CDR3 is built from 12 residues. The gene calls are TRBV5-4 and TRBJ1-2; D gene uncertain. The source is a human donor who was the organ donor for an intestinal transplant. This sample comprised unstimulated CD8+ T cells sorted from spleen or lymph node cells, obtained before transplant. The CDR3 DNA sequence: TGTGCCAGCAGCTTTGGAAGTACTAGCTACACCTTC. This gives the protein CASSFGSTSYTF.